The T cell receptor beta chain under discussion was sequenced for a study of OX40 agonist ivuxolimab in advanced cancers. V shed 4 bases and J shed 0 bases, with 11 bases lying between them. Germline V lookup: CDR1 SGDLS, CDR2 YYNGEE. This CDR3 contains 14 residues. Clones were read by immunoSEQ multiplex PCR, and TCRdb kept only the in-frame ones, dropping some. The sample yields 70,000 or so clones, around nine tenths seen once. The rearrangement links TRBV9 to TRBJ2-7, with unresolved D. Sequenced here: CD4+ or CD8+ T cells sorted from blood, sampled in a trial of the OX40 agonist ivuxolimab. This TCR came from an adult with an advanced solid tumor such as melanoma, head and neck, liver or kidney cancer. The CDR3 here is CASSTTSSSYEQYF. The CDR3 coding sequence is TGTGCCAGCAGCACTACATCAAGCTCCTACGAGCAGTACTTC.